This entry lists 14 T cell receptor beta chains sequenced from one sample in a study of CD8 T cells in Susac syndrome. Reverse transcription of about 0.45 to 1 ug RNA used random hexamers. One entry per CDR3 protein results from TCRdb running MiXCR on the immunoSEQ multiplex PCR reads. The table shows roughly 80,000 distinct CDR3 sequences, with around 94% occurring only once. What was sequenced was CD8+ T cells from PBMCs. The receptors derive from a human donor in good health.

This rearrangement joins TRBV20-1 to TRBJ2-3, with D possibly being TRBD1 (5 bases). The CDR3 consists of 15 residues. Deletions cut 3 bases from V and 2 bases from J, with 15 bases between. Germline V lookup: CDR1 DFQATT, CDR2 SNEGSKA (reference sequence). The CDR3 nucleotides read TGCAGTGCTAGGGACGAAGGGGCTGCCACAGATACGCAGTATTTT. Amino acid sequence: CSARDEGAATDTQYF.

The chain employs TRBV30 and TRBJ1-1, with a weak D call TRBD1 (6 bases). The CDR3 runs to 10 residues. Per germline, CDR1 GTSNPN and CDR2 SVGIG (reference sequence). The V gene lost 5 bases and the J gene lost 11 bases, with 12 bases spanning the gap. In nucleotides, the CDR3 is TGTGCCTGGGGGGGCGGAGAGGCTTTCTTT. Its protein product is CAWGGGEAFF.

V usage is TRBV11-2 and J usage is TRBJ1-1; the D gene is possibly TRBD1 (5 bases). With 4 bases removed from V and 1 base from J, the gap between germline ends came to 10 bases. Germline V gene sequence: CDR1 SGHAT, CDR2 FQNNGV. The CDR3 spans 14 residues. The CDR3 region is CASSSGGGNTEAFF. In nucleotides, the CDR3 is TGTGCCAGCAGCTCTGGCGGGGGGAACACTGAAGCTTTCTTT. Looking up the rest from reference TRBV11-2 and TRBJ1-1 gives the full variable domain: EAGVAQSPRYKIIEKRQSVAFWCNPISGHATLYWYQQILGQGPKLLIQFQNNGVVDDSQLPKDRFSAERLKGVDSTLKIQPAKLEDSAVYLCASSSGGGNTEAFFGQGTRLTVV.

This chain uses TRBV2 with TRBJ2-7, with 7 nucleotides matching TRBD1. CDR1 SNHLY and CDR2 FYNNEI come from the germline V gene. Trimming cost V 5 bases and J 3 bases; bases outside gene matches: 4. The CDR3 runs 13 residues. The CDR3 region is CASSKGGIYEQYV. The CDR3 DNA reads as TGTGCCAGCAGTAAAGGGGGCATCTACGAGCAGTACGTC.

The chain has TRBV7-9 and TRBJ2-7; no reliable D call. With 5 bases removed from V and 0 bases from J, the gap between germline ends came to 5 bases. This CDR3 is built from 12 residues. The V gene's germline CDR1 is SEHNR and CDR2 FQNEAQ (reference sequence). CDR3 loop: CASSGDSYEQYV. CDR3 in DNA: TGTGCCAGCAGCGGGGACTCCTACGAGCAGTACGTC.

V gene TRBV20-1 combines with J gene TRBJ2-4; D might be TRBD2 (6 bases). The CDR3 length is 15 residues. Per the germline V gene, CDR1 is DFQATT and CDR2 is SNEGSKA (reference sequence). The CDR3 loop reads CTVEGRDLSKNIQYF. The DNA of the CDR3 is TGCACGGTGGAGGGGCGGGATCTTTCCAAAAACATTCAGTACTTC.

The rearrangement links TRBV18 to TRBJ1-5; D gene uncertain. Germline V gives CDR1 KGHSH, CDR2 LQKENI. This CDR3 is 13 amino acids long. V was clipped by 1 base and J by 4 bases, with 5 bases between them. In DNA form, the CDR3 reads TGTGCCAGCTCACCACTGACGAATCAGCCCCAGCATTTT. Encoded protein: CASSPLTNQPQHF.

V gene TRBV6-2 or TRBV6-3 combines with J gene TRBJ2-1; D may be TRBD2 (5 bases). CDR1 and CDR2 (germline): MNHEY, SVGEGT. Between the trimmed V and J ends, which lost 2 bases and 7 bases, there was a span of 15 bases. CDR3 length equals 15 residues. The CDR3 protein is CASSYDTGLGNEQFF. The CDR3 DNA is TGTGCCAGCAGTTACGATACGGGGTTAGGTAATGAGCAGTTCTTC.

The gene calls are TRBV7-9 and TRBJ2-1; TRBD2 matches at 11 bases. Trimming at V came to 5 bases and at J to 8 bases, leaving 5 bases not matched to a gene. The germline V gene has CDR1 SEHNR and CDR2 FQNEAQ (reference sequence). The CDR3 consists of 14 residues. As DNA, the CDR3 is TGTGCCAGCAGCGTGCCACTAGCGGGGGATGAGCAGTTCTTC. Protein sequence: CASSVPLAGDEQFF.

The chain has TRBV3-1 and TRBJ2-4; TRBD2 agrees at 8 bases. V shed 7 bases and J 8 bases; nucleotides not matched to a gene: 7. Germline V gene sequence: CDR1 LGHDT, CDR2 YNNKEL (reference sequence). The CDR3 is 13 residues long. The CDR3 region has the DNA TGTGCCAGCACCGCGGGGGGTCGGCACATTCAGTACTTC. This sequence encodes CASTAGGRHIQYF.

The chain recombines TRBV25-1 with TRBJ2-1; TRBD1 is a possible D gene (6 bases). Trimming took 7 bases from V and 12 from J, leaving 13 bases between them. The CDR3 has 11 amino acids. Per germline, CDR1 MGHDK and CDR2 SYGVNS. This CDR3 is CASIAGVLQFF. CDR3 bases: TGTGCCAGCATCGCAGGGGTTTTGCAGTTCTTC.

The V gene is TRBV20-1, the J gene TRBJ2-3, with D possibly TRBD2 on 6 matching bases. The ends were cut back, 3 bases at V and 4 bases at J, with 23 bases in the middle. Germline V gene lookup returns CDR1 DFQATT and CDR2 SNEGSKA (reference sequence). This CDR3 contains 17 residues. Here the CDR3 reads CSARPLGQWGVADTQYF. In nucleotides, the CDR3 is TGCAGTGCTAGGCCCCTGGGCCAGTGGGGGGTTGCAGATACGCAGTATTTT.

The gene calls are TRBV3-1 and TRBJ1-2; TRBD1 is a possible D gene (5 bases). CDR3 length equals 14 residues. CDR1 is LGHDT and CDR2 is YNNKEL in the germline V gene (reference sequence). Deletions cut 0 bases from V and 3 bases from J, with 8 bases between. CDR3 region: CASSQDRAHYGYTF. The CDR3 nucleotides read TGTGCCAGCAGCCAAGACAGGGCGCACTATGGCTACACCTTC.

CDR3 nucleotide sequence: TGCGCCAGCAGCTCTGACAGGGGGCGCACAGATACGCAGTATTTT. It is translated as CASSSDRGRTDTQYF. The genes are TRBV5-1 and TRBJ2-3, with TRBD1 matching 10 bases. Germline trimming cut 3 bases from V and 1 base from J; bases unmatched to any gene: 2. CDR1 SGHRS and CDR2 YFSETQ come from the germline V gene. The CDR3 covers 15 residues.